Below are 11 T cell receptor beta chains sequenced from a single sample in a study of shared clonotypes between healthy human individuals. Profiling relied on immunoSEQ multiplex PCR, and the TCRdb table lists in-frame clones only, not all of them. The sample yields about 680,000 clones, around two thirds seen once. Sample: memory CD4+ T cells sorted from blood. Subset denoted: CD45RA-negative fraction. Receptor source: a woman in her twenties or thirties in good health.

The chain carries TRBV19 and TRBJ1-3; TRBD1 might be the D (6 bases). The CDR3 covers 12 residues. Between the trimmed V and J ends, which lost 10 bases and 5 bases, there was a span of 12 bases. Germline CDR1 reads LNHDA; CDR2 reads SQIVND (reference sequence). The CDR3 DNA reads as TGTGCCACAGGGGAAAAGAGAAACACCATATATTTT. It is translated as CATGEKRNTIYF.

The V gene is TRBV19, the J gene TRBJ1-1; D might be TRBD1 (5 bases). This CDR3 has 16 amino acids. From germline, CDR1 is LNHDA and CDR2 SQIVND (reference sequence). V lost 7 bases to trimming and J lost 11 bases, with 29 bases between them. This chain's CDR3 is CASIFSPGTGKGEAFF. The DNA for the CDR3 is TGTGCCAGTATTTTTTCGCCCGGGACCGGTAAGGGCGAGGCTTTCTTT.

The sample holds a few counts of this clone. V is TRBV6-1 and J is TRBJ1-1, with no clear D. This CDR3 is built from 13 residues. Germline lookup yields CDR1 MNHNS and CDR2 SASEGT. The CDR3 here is CAIARGFHTEAFF. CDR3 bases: TGTGCGATTGCCCGTGGGTTCCACACTGAAGCTTTCTTT.

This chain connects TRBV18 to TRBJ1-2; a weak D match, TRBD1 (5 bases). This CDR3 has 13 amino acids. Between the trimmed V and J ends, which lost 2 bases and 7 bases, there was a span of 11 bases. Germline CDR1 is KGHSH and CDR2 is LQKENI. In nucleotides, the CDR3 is TGTGCCAGCTCACCAGGGGGGTCAGGTGGCTACACCTTC. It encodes CASSPGGSGGYTF.

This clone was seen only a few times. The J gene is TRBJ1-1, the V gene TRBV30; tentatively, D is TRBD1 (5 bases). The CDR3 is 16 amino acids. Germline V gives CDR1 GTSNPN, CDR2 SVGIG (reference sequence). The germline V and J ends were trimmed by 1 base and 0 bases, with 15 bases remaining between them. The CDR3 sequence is CAWSACEWDLNTEAFF. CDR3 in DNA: TGTGCCTGGAGTGCTTGCGAGTGGGACTTGAACACTGAAGCTTTCTTT.

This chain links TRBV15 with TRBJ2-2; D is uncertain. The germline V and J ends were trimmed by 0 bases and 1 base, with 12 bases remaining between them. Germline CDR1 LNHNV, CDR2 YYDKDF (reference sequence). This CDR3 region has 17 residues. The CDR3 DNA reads TGTGCCACCAGCAGAGATCTAGGCAGGATGAACACCGGGGAGCTGTTTTTT. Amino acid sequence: CATSRDLGRMNTGELFF.

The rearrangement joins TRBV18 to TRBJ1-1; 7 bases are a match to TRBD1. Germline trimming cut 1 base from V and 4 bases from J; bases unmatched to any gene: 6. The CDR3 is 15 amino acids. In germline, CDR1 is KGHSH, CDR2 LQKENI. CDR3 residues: CASSPLQGEGTEAFF. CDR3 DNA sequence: TGTGCCAGCTCACCACTCCAGGGGGAAGGCACTGAAGCTTTCTTT.

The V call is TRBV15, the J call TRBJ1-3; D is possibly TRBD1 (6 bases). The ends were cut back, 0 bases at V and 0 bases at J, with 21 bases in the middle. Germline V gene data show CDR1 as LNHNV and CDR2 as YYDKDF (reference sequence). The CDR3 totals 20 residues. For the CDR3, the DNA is TGTGCCACCAGCAGAGATTACGGGGGCTCTTCTTACGTCTCTGGAAACACCATATATTTT. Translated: CATSRDYGGSSYVSGNTIYF.

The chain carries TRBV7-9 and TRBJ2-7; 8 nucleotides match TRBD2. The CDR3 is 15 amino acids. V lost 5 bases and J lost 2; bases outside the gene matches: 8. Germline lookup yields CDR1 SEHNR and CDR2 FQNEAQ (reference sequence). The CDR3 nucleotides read TGTGCCAGCAGCGGGGGCTTGGGACTAGCCTACGAGCAGTACTTC. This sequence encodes CASSGGLGLAYEQYF. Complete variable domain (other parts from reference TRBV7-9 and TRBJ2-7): DTGVSQNPRHKITKRGQNVTFRCDPISEHNRLYWYRQTLGQGPEFLTYFQNEAQLEKSRLLSDRFSAERPKGSFSTLEIQRTEQGDSAMYLCASSGGLGLAYEQYFGPGTRLTVT.

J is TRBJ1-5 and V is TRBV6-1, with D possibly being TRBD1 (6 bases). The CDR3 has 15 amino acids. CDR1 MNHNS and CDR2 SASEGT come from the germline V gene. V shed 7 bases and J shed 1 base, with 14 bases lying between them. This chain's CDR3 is CASIRDMTSNQPQHF. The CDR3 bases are TGTGCCAGCATTAGGGACATGACAAGCAATCAGCCCCAGCATTTT.

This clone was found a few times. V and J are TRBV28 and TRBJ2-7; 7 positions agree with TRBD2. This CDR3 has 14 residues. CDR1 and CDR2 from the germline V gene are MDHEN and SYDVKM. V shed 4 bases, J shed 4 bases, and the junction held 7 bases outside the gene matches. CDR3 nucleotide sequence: TGTGCCAGCAGTTCACCGGGACTATCTTACGAGCAGTACTTC. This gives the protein CASSSPGLSYEQYF.